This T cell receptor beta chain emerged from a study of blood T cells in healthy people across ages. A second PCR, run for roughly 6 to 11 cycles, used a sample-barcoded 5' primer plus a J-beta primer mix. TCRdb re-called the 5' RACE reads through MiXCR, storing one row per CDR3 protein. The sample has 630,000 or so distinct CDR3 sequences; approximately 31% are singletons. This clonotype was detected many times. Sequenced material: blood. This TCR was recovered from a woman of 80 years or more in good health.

As DNA, the CDR3 is TGCAGCGTTGCCGGGGGAACTAATGAAAAACTGTTTTTT. Residues: CSVAGGTNEKLFF. The chain joins TRBV29-1 to TRBJ1-4; a weak D match, TRBD1 (5 bases). V was shortened by 4 bases and J by 1 base, with 7 bases between the two germline ends. The length of the CDR3 is 13 residues. The germline gives CDR1 SQVTM, CDR2 ANQGSEA.